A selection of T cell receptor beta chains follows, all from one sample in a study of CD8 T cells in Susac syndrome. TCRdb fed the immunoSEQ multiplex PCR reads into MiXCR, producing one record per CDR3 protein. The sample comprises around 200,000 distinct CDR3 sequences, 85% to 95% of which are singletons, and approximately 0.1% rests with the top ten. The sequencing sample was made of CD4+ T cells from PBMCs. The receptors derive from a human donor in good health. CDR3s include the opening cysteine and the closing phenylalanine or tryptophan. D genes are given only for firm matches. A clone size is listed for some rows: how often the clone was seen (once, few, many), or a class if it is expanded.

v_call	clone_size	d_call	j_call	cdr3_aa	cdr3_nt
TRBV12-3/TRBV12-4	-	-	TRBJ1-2	CASSPGFGYTF	TGTGCCAGCAGCCCAGGGTTTGGCTACACCTTC
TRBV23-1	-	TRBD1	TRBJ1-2	CASSQSVGDRARYTF	TGCGCCAGCAGTCAATCAGTGGGAGACAGGGCACGCTACACCTTC
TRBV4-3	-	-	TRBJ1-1	CASSQEMNTEAFF	TGCGCCAGCAGCCAAGAGATGAACACTGAAGCTTTCTTT
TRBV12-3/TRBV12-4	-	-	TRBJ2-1	CASSSQTSEVDEQFF	TGTGCCAGCAGCTCTCAGACATCAGAGGTCGATGAGCAGTTCTTC
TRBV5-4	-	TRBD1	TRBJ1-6	CASSLWQGDSPLHF	TGTGCCAGCAGCTTGTGGCAGGGGGACTCACCCCTCCACTTT
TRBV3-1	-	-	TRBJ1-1	CASSQVADTEAFF	TGTGCCAGCAGCCAAGTTGCAGACACTGAAGCTTTCTTT
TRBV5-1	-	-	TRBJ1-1	CASSLEGDEAFF	TGCGCCAGCAGCTTGGAGGGGGATGAAGCTTTCTTT
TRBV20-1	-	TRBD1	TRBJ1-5	CSAIGQENQPQHF	TGCAGTGCCATAGGACAGGAAAATCAGCCCCAGCATTTT
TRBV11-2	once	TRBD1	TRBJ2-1	CASSQGADEQFF	TGTGCCAGCAGCCAGGGGGCCGATGAGCAGTTCTTC
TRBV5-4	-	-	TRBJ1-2	CASSLAGHTNYGYTF	TGTGCCAGCAGCTTGGCCGGGCACACTAACTATGGCTACACCTTC
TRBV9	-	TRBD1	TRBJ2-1	CASTKDREDNEQFF	TGTGCCAGCACCAAGGACAGGGAGGACAATGAGCAGTTCTTC
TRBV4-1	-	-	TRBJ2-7	CASSHYFLDSSSYEQYF	TGCGCCAGCAGCCATTATTTCCTGGACTCCAGCTCCTACGAGCAGTACTTC
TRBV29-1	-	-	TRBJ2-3	CSVVRNNVVADTQYF	TGCAGCGTTGTAAGGAATAATGTTGTGGCAGATACGCAGTATTTT
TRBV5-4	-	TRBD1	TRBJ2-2	CASEGQGNTGELFF	TGTGCCAGCGAGGGACAGGGAAACACCGGGGAGCTGTTTTTT
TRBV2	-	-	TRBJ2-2	CASSLAGELFF	TGTGCCAGCAGTCTGGCCGGGGAGCTGTTTTTT
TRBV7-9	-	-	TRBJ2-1	CASSQSRGGEQFF	TGTGCCAGCAGCCAATCTAGGGGGGGTGAGCAGTTCTTC
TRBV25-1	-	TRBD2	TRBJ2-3	CASSLGLAGGADTQYF	TGTGCCAGCAGTCTCGGACTAGCGGGGGGGGCAGATACGCAGTATTTT
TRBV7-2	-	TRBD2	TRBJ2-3	CASSLEGLETDTQYF	TGTGCCAGCAGCTTAGAGGGACTAGAGACAGATACGCAGTATTTT
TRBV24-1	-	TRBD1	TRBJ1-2	CATSDSVRQGDGGYTF	TGTGCCACCAGTGATTCGGTACGACAGGGGGATGGCGGCTACACCTTC
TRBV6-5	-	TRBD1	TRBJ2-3	CALGTASDTQYF	TGTGCGCTTGGGACAGCCTCAGATACGCAGTATTTT
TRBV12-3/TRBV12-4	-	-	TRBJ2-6	CASWDTPISVLTF	TGTGCCAGCTGGGACACCCCGATTAGCGTCCTGACTTTC
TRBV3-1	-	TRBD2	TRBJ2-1	CASSQELAGNEQFF	TGTGCCAGCAGCCAAGAACTAGCGGGGAATGAGCAGTTCTTC
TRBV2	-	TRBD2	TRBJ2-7	CAGKRGAPNEQYF	TGTGCCGGGAAGCGGGGGGCCCCCAACGAGCAGTACTTC
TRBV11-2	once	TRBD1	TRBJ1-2	CASSTRTGGFYGYTF	TGTGCCAGCAGCACCAGGACAGGGGGCTTCTATGGCTACACCTTC
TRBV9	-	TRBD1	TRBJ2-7	CASSVLSGQGYEQYF	TGTGCCAGCAGCGTGCTATCGGGACAGGGCTACGAGCAGTACTTC
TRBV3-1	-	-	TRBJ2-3	CASSQGTAPMDTQYF	TGTGCCAGCAGCCAAGGTACAGCACCGATGGATACGCAGTATTTT
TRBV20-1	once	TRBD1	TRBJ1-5	CSARGAQGPDNQPQHF	TGCAGTGCTAGAGGTGCACAGGGGCCCGACAATCAGCCCCAGCATTTT
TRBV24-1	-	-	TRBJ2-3	CATSSGEITDTQYF	TGTGCCACCAGTTCTGGAGAGATCACAGATACGCAGTATTTT
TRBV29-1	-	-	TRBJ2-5	CSVLTGGQETQYF	TGCAGCGTTTTGACAGGAGGGCAAGAGACCCAGTACTTC
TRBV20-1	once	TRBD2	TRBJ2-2	CSASRWGLAYTGELFF	TGCAGTGCTAGTCGTTGGGGACTAGCGTACACCGGGGAGCTGTTTTTT
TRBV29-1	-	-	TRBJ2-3	CSALEDSASTDTQYF	TGCAGCGCACTGGAGGACTCAGCTAGCACAGATACGCAGTATTTT
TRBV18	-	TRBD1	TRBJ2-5	CASSPTGDRGETQYF	TGTGCCAGCTCGCCAACCGGGGACAGGGGGGAGACCCAGTACTTC
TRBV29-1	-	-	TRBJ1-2	CSVTGSVDGYTF	TGCAGCGTAACAGGGAGCGTCGATGGCTACACCTTC
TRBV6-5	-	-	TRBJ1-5	CASSYSSSAAHNQPQHF	TGTGCCAGCAGTTACTCGTCATCAGCAGCACATAATCAGCCCCAGCATTTT
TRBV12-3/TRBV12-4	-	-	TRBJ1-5	CASRNFNQPQHF	TGTGCCAGCCGGAATTTCAATCAGCCCCAGCATTTT
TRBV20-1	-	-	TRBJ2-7	CSAPLEGLYEQYF	TGCAGTGCCCCGTTGGAGGGGCTCTACGAGCAGTACTTC
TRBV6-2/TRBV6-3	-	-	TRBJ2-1	CASSGRSIPNEQFF	TGTGCCAGCAGTGGCAGGAGTATCCCCAATGAGCAGTTCTTC
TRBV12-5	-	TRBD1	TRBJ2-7	CASGLRTGLSYEQYF	TGTGCTAGTGGTCTAAGGACAGGGCTATCCTACGAGCAGTACTTC
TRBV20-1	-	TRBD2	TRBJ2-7	CSARSGTSGGYEQYF	TGCAGTGCTAGGTCTGGGACTAGCGGGGGTTACGAGCAGTACTTC
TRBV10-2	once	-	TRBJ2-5	CASSESLAGWETQYF	TGCGCCAGCAGTGAGTCCCTAGCTGGATGGGAGACCCAGTACTTC
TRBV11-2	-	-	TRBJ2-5	CASNRLLVGQETQYF	TGTGCCAGCAACCGATTACTAGTCGGCCAAGAGACCCAGTACTTC
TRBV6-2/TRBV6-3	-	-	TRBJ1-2	CASSPTGHGYTF	TGTGCCAGCAGCCCAACAGGGCATGGCTACACCTTC
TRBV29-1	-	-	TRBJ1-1	CSAPGQGPGAFF	TGCAGCGCCCCAGGTCAGGGTCCCGGAGCTTTCTTT
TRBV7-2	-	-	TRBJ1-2	CASSWTVESNYGYTF	TGTGCCAGCAGCTGGACCGTGGAGTCTAACTATGGCTACACCTTC
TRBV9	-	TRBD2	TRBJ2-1	CASSVEGRLAGGYSYNEQFF	TGTGCCAGCAGCGTAGAGGGTAGGCTAGCGGGGGGATACTCCTACAATGAGCAGTTCTTC
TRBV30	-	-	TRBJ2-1	CAWSVKGGQFF	TGTGCCTGGAGTGTAAAGGGTGGGCAGTTCTTC
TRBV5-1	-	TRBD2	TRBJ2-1	CASSLQAGSDEQFF	TGCGCCAGCAGCTTGCAAGCGGGGTCGGATGAGCAGTTCTTC
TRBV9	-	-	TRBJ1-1	CASSVAGEGDTEAFF	TGTGCCAGCAGCGTAGCGGGGGAAGGGGACACTGAAGCTTTCTTT
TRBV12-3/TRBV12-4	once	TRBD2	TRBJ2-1	CASSVPASGYYNEQFF	TGTGCCAGCAGTGTCCCGGCTAGCGGTTACTACAATGAGCAGTTCTTC
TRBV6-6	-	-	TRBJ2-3	CATLPQGSSDTQYF	TGTGCCACCCTACCTCAGGGGTCTTCAGATACGCAGTATTTT
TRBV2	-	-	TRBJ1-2	CASRAGTEYGYTF	TGTGCCAGCAGGGCCGGGACGGAATATGGCTACACCTTC
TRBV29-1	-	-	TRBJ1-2	CSVKSNYGYTF	TGCAGCGTTAAATCTAACTATGGCTACACCTTC
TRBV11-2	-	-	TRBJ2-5	CASSLGQNGQTQYF	TGTGCCAGCAGCTTAGGACAAAATGGCCAGACCCAGTACTTC
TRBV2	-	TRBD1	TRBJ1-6	CASSESGTGLSPLHF	TGTGCCAGCAGTGAATCGGGGACAGGGCTCTCACCCCTCCACTTT
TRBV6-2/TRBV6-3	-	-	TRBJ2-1	CASSYGAGIKFF	TGTGCCAGCAGTTACGGGGCGGGAATCAAGTTCTTC
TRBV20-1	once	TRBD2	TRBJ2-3	CSARAGLAGVADTQYF	TGCAGTGCTAGAGCGGGACTAGCGGGGGTCGCAGATACGCAGTATTTT
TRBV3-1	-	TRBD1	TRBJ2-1	CASAGTGSDEFF	TGTGCCAGCGCCGGGACAGGGTCAGACGAGTTCTTC
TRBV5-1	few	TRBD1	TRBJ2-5	CASSSGQGLLETQYF	TGCGCCAGCAGCTCTGGACAGGGGCTGTTAGAGACCCAGTACTTC
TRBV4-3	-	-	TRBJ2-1	CASSPGVGLGQFF	TGCGCCAGCAGCCCCGGAGTGGGCCTGGGGCAGTTCTTC